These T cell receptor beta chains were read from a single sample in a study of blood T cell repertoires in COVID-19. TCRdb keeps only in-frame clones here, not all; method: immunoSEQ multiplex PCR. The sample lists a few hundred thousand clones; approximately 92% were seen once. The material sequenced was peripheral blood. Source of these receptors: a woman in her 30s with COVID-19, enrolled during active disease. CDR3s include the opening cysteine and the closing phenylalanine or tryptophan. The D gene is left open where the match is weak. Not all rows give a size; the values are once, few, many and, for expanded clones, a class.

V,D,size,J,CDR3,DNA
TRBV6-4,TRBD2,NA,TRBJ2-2,CASSDSGGDTGELFF,TGTGCCAGCAGTGACTCGGGGGGGGACACCGGGGAGCTGTTTTTT
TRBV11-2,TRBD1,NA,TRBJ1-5,CASSKTGGSNQPQHF,TGTGCCAGCAGCAAAACAGGGGGAAGCAATCAGCCCCAGCATTTT
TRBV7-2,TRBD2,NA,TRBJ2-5,CASSSRRLAGGETQYF,TGTGCCAGCAGCTCGAGACGGCTAGCGGGTGGAGAGACCCAGTACTTC
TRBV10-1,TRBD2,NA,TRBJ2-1,CASSISSGASYNEQFF,TGCGCCAGCAGCATTTCTAGCGGGGCATCCTACAATGAGCAGTTCTTC
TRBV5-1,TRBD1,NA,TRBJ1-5,CASSSGTGSQPQHF,TGCGCCAGCAGCTCAGGGACAGGGAGTCAGCCCCAGCATTTT
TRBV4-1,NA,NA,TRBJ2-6,CASRSGRSGSGANVLTF,TGCGCCAGCCGTTCTGGGCGGAGCGGCTCTGGGGCCAACGTCCTGACTTTC
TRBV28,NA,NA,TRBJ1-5,CASSLAGARNQPQHF,TGTGCCAGCAGTTTAGCAGGGGCGCGGAATCAGCCCCAGCATTTT
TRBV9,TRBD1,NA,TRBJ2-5,CASSPYGTAETQYF,TGTGCCAGCAGCCCCTACGGGACAGCGGAGACCCAGTACTTC
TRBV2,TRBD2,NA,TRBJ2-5,CASSDGRAQETQYF,TGTGCCAGCAGTGATGGGAGGGCCCAAGAGACCCAGTACTTC
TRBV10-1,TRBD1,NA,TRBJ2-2,CASSPGGTGELFF,TGCGCCAGCAGTCCAGGGGGCACCGGGGAGCTGTTTTTT
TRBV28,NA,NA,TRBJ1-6,CASSLSAGQGHSPLHF,TGTGCCAGCAGTTTATCAGCGGGACAAGGCCATTCACCCCTCCACTTT
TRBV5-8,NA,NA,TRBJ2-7,CASSYSGEQYF,TGTGCCAGCAGTTATAGTGGCGAGCAGTACTTC
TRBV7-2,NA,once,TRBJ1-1,CASRPTVNTEAFF,TGTGCCAGCAGGCCTACAGTGAACACTGAAGCTTTCTTT
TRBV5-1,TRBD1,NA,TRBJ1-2,CASSPGGQGRYGYTF,TGCGCCAGCAGCCCGGGCGGACAGGGGAGGTATGGCTACACCTTC
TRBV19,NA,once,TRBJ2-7,CATSSLIGYEQYF,TGTGCTACTTCTAGTCTAATCGGCTACGAGCAGTACTTC
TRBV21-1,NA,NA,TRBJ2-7,CASSERSRTGGEQYF,TGTGCCAGCAGCGAACGATCGAGGACAGGGGGCGAGCAGTACTTC
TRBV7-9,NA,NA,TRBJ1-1,CASSRTQGGAFF,TGTGCCAGCAGCCGTACACAGGGCGGCGCTTTCTTT
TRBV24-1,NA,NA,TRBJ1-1,CATRLGANTEAFF,TGTGCCACCCGTTTGGGCGCGAACACTGAAGCTTTCTTT
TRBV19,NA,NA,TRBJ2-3,CASSTKRTDTQYF,TGTGCCAGTAGTACTAAGCGTACAGATACGCAGTATTTT
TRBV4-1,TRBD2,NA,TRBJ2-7,CASSQGGLGRKQYF,TGCGCCAGCAGCCAAGGGGGACTAGGGAGAAAGCAGTACTTC
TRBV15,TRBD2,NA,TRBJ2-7,CATSRDREGGGEQYF,TGTGCCACCAGCAGAGATCGGGAGGGTGGGGGCGAGCAGTACTTC
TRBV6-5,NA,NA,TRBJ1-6,CASSYSRSSYNSPLHF,TGTGCCAGCAGTTACTCCCGGAGCTCCTATAATTCACCCCTCCACTTT
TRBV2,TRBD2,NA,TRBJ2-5,CASSEVRLAGQETQYF,TGTGCCAGCAGTGAAGTGCGCCTAGCGGGCCAAGAGACCCAGTACTTC
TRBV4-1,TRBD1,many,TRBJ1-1,CASSRRILQGSGVNTEAFF,TGCGCCAGCAGCCGCCGGATCTTACAGGGGTCCGGGGTGAACACTGAAGCTTTCTTT
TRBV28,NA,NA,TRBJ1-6,CATRGRSGLHF,TGTGCCACCAGAGGAAGGAGTGGCCTCCACTTT
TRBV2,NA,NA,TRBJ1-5,CASSEEQEGNQPQHF,TGTGCCAGCAGTGAGGAACAAGAGGGCAATCAGCCCCAGCATTTT
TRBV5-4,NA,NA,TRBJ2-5,CASSLGAGRETQYF,TGTGCCAGCAGCCTCGGTGCGGGACGGGAGACCCAGTACTTC
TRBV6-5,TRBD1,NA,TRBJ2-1,CASSYTGGYNEQFF,TGTGCCAGCAGTTACACAGGGGGCTACAATGAGCAGTTCTTC
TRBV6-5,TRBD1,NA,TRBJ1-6,CASSFATGGYNSPLHF,TGTGCCAGCAGTTTCGCCACAGGGGGGTATAATTCACCCCTCCACTTT
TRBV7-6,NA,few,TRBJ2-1,CASSLPGGLYNEQFF,TGTGCCAGCAGCTTACCCGGGGGACTCTACAATGAGCAGTTCTTC
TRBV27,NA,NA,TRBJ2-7,CASSGAGPYEQYF,TGTGCCAGCAGTGGCGCAGGGCCCTACGAGCAGTACTTC
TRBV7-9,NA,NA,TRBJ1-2,CASSPPGGNYGYTF,TGTGCCAGCAGCCCTCCGGGTGGAAACTATGGCTACACCTTC
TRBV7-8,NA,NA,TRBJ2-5,CASRQTGTYKETQYF,TGTGCCAGCAGGCAGACCGGGACTTACAAGGAGACCCAGTACTTC
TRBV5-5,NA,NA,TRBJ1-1,CASSWQGGVNTEAFF,TGTGCCAGCAGCTGGCAGGGAGGGGTGAACACTGAAGCTTTCTTT
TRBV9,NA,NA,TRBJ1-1,CASSVDGNTEAFF,TGTGCCAGCAGCGTAGACGGTAACACTGAAGCTTTCTTT
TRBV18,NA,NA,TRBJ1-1,CASSSQGVNTEAFF,TGTGCCAGCTCATCCCAGGGTGTGAACACTGAAGCTTTCTTT
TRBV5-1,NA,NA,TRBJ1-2,CASSSTVYGYTF,TGCGCCAGCAGCTCCACAGTCTATGGCTACACCTTC
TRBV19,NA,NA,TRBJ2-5,CASSIFGRKGQETQYF,TGTGCCAGTAGTATTTTCGGACGAAAGGGGCAAGAGACCCAGTACTTC
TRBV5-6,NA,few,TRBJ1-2,CASSFRGNYGYTF,TGTGCCAGCAGCTTCAGGGGTAACTATGGCTACACCTTC
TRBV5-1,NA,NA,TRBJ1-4,CASSSDLPQGSDEKLFF,TGCGCCAGCAGCTCTGACCTCCCGCAGGGGTCGGATGAAAAACTGTTTTTT
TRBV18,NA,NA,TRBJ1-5,CASSSNRASSNQPQHF,TGTGCCAGCTCGTCTAACAGGGCTTCCAGCAATCAGCCCCAGCATTTT
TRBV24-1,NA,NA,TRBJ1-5,CATSEGSQPQHF,TGTGCCACCAGTGAAGGGAGTCAGCCCCAGCATTTT
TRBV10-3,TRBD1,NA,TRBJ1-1,CAISTTGGGTEAFF,TGTGCCATCAGTACGACAGGGGGAGGCACTGAAGCTTTCTTT
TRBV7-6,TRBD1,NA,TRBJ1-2,CASSLEVRDRQRRDYGYTF,TGTGCCAGCAGCTTAGAGGTCCGGGACAGGCAAAGAAGGGACTATGGCTACACCTTC
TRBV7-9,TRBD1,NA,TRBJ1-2,CASSQGGQGNYGYTF,TGTGCCAGCAGCCAGGGGGGACAGGGGAACTATGGCTACACCTTC
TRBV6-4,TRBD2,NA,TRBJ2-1,CASSDSFGTNPNEQFF,TGTGCCAGCAGTGACTCGTTTGGGACTAACCCCAATGAGCAGTTCTTC
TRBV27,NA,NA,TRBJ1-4,CASSFLGQRNEKLFF,TGTGCCAGCAGTTTTCTTGGGCAGCGGAATGAAAAACTGTTTTTT
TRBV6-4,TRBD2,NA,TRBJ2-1,CASSKEIAGTNEQFF,TGTGCCAGCAGTAAGGAAATAGCGGGAACCAATGAGCAGTTCTTC
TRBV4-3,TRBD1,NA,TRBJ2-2,CASSQGTGVTGELFF,TGCGCCAGCAGCCAAGGGACAGGGGTGACCGGGGAGCTGTTTTTT
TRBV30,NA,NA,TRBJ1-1,CAWSQVNTEAFF,TGTGCCTGGAGTCAGGTGAACACTGAAGCTTTCTTT
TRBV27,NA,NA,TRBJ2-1,CASSILSSYNEQFF,TGTGCCAGCAGTATCCTAAGCTCCTACAATGAGCAGTTCTTC
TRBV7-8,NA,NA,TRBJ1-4,CASSLLEQEGTNEKLFF,TGTGCCAGCAGCTTATTGGAACAGGAGGGAACTAATGAAAAACTGTTTTTT
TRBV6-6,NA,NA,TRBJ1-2,CASLRGNYGYTF,TGTGCCAGTCTGAGGGGGAACTATGGCTACACCTTC
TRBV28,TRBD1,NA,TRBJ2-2,CASSFSRRDRGNGELFF,TGTGCCAGCAGTTTCTCCCGCCGGGACAGGGGGAACGGGGAGCTGTTTTTT
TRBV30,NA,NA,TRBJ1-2,CASKSRGVSYGYTF,TGTGCCTCAAAAAGCAGGGGCGTAAGCTATGGCTACACCTTC
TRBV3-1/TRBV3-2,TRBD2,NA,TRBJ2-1,CASSQQREYNEQFF,TGTGCCAGCAGCCAACAGCGGGAGTACAATGAGCAGTTCTTC